This record concerns one TCR beta chain sequence. The CDR3 runs to 17 residues. Germline-derived CDR1 and CDR2 are KGHDR and SFDVKD. V gave up 3 bases and J gave up 4 bases; unmatched junction bases: 11. These data are taken from a study of blood T cell repertoires in COVID-19. The assay was immunoSEQ multiplex PCR, and TCRdb's table has in-frame clones only and misses some. The data contain more than 300,000 clones, 88% of them singletons. Sequenced input: peripheral blood. This TCR came from a woman between 25 and 40 years old with COVID-19, enrolled during active disease. The chain employs TRBV24-1 and TRBJ2-3; 8 nucleotides align to TRBD1. The CDR3 sequence: CATSDIHEQGVSDTQYF. CDR3 nucleotide sequence: TGTGCCACCAGTGATATCCACGAACAGGGGGTGTCAGATACGCAGTATTTT.